This T cell receptor (beta chain) was identified during a study of spatial heterogeneity in lung cancer. The overall study: Among detected sequences, beta-chain ones consistently exceeded alpha-chain ones in number.

Stated time point: sample taken at primary tumor resection. From tumor, nontumor lung or frozen PBMC, whole RNA was taken unsorted for sequencing. CDR1 is LGHNA and CDR2 is YSLEER in the germline V gene. CDR3 length: 17 amino acids. V gave up 1 base and J gave up 1 base; unmatched junction bases: 7. Every cDNA TCR molecule received its own unique molecular identifier. TCRdb independently ran MiXCR on the 5' RACE reads; one entry per CDR3 protein. The sample consists of 45,000 or so distinct CDR3 sequences, about 7.6% of them appearing once. This clonotype was recorded at least ten times. Sequenced here: PBMCs, sampled at surgery. This rearrangement joins TRBV4-3 to TRBJ1-1, with 9 bases matching TRBD1. The sequence came from a female donor with early-stage non-small cell lung cancer. The CDR3 sequence is CASSQGPTGGENTEAFF. The CDR3 DNA sequence: TGCGCCAGCAGCCAAGGCCCGACAGGGGGAGAGAACACTGAAGCTTTCTTT.